These 30 T cell receptor beta chains came from one sample sequenced in a study of CDR3 diversity in severe acne. TCRdb ran MiXCR on the PCR reads and lists one entry per CDR3 protein. The data contain roughly 100,000 distinct CDR3 sequences, roughly 51% of them singletons. The specimen sequenced was blood. These receptors all come from a male donor with acne.

The gene calls are TRBV7-9 and TRBJ2-5, with 7 bases matching TRBD2. The CDR3 covers 15 residues. Germline CDR1 SEHNR, CDR2 FQNEAQ (reference sequence). Trimming at V came to 5 bases and at J to 2 bases, leaving 8 bases not matched to a gene. The CDR3 protein is CASSPNPGLQETQYF. The CDR3 nucleotides read TGTGCCAGCAGCCCGAATCCGGGACTACAAGAGACCCAGTACTTC.

Remarks on this clonotype: A much larger clone lies one base from this, so it may be a read error. The V and J genes are TRBV19 and TRBJ2-5; unclear D gene. Trimming took off 1 base at V and 5 bases at J, with 8 bases between the two ends. The CDR3 totals 13 residues. CDR1 and CDR2 (germline): LNHDA, SQIVND (reference sequence). Here the CDR3 reads CASSIAPAETQYF. The CDR3 DNA reads as TGTGCCAGTAGTATAGCCCCAGCTGAGACCCAGTACTTC.

At least ten counts were recorded for this clonotype. The chain joins TRBV2 to TRBJ1-2; TRBD1 matches 8 bases. CDR3 size: 14 residues. V shed 9 bases, J shed 4 bases, and the junction held 10 bases outside the gene matches. Per germline, CDR1 SNHLY and CDR2 FYNNEI. The CDR3 spells CASFKPDRGYGYTF. CDR3 DNA sequence: TGTGCCAGTTTTAAACCCGACAGGGGCTATGGCTACACCTTC.

This clonotype was detected many times. The chain joins TRBV11-3 to TRBJ2-3; D is unresolved. The V and J ends lost 1 base and 2 bases respectively, with 4 bases between them. Germline V CDR1 and CDR2: SGHNT, YENEEA. This CDR3 has 13 residues. Here the CDR3 DNA reads TGTGCCAGCAGCTTAGGCTTCACAGATACGCAGTATTTT. This gives the protein CASSLGFTDTQYF. Together with reference TRBV11-3 and TRBJ2-3, the CDR3 gives the full variable domain: EAGVVQSPRYKIIEKKQPVAFWCNPISGHNTLYWYLQNLGQGPELLIRYENEEAVDDSQLPKDRFSAERLKGVDSTLKIQPAELGDSAVYLCASSLGFTDTQYFGPGTRLTVL.

In this sample, this clonotype turned up many times. The genes are TRBV20-1 and TRBJ1-5; D remains ambiguous. V lost 0 bases and J 6 bases, leaving 12 bases between the germline ends. From germline, CDR1 is DFQATT and CDR2 SNEGSKA (reference sequence). The CDR3 runs 14 residues. CDR3 residues: CSARDLGAGQPQHF. The DNA for the CDR3 is TGCAGTGCTAGAGATCTTGGTGCAGGTCAGCCCCAGCATTTT.

This clonotype was picked up many times. This sequence joins TRBV7-3 and TRBJ2-7, with TRBD1 as a possible D gene (5 bases). This CDR3 contains 16 residues. Trimming took 0 bases from V and 4 from J, leaving 16 bases between them. Germline V gene sequence: CDR1 SGHTA, CDR2 FQGTGA. The CDR3 sequence: CASSLTGAVNIYEQYF. The DNA of the CDR3 is TGTGCCAGCAGCTTAACAGGGGCCGTTAACATTTACGAGCAGTACTTC.

The V call is TRBV25-1, the J call TRBJ1-5; perhaps TRBD1 as D (5 bases). V dropped 7 bases and J dropped 0 bases, with 10 bases sitting between them. Germline CDR1 MGHDK, CDR2 SYGVNS. The CDR3 consists of 14 residues. The CDR3 DNA reads as TGTGCCAGCACCACCGGGACTAGCAATCAGCCCCAGCATTTT. This codes for CASTTGTSNQPQHF.

This clonotype occurred a few times. The genes are TRBV29-1 and TRBJ1-2, with D uncertain. This CDR3 region has 10 residues. Germline V gene data show CDR1 as SQVTM and CDR2 as ANQGSEA. Trimming removed 4 bases from V and 6 bases from J, with 6 bases in between. CDR3 DNA: TGCAGCGTTGTAGAGAATGGCTACACCTTC. Its translation: CSVVENGYTF.

Relative to its sample, this clonotype is medium-sized. The rearrangement links TRBV7-9 to TRBJ2-3; D gene unclear. Trimming took 1 base from V and 6 from J, leaving 20 bases between them. There are 17 residues in the CDR3. Per germline, CDR1 SEHNR and CDR2 FQNEAQ (reference sequence). The CDR3 region is CASSLVGGRLSSDTQYF. The DNA for the CDR3 is TGTGCCAGCAGCTTAGTGGGTGGGCGCCTATCCTCCGATACGCAGTATTTT.

Ten or more counts support this clonotype. The chain uses TRBV7-2 and TRBJ2-7; TRBD2 aligns across 8 bases. The germline V gene has CDR1 SGHTA and CDR2 FQGNSA. The CDR3 is 15 amino acids. After removal of 0 bases from V and 0 bases from J, the junction contained 1 base not matched to a gene. CDR3 nucleotides: TGTGCCAGCAGCTTAGCGGGGACTAGCTCCTACGAGCAGTACTTC. Translation: CASSLAGTSSYEQYF.

A remark on this clonotype: Without the conserved terminal phenylalanine or tryptophan, this CDR3 likely stems from a read error. The V gene is TRBV18, the J gene TRBJ2-7; 8 bases line up with TRBD1. J was trimmed by 4 bases and V by 4 bases; bases with no gene match: 3. Germline V gene data show CDR1 as KGHSH and CDR2 as LQKENI. The CDR3 has 13 residues. The CDR3 loop reads CASSRDRGYEQYL. The CDR3 DNA reads TGTGCCAGCTCACGTGACAGGGGTTACGAGCAGTACCTC.

This chain links TRBV28 with TRBJ2-7, with 9 bases aligning to TRBD1. The junction had 5 bases not matched to a gene; V was cut back by 3 bases and J by 2 bases. The germline CDR1 and CDR2 sequences are MDHEN and SYDVKM. The CDR3 spans 15 residues. Here the CDR3 reads CASSFLGTGTYEQYF. The CDR3 nucleotides are TGTGCCAGCAGTTTCCTGGGGACAGGGACCTACGAGCAGTACTTC.

There are many counts of this clonotype. The V call is TRBV7-3, the J call TRBJ2-3, with D perhaps being TRBD1 or TRBD2 (6 bases each). The V and J ends lost 5 bases and 4 bases respectively, with 16 bases between them. Germline lookup yields CDR1 SGHTA and CDR2 FQGTGA. CDR3 length: 15 residues. In DNA, the CDR3 is TGTGCCAGCAGCCCAAGTGGGGGGCTGGCAGATACGCAGTATTTT. Its translation: CASSPSGGLADTQYF.

J is TRBJ2-2 and V is TRBV10-3; D is ambiguous. This CDR3 is built from 15 residues. Germline V gives CDR1 ENHRY, CDR2 SYGVKD. V was trimmed by 3 bases and J by 3 bases, leaving 11 bases between them. The CDR3 region has the DNA TGTGCCATCAGTGAAAAGGGCACAGACACCGGGGAGCTGTTTTTT. It is translated as CAISEKGTDTGELFF.

This chain joins TRBV29-1 and TRBJ1-1; D gene unclear. The ends were cut back, 6 bases at V and 3 bases at J, with 5 bases in the middle. The germline CDR1 and CDR2 sequences are SQVTM and ANQGSEA. The CDR3 totals 10 residues. The CDR3 loop reads CSVDDTEAFF. The CDR3 bases are TGCAGCGTCGACGACACTGAAGCTTTCTTT.

This sequence joins TRBV25-1 and TRBJ2-7; D is unclear. This CDR3 is 14 amino acids long. V lost 0 bases to trimming and J lost 0 bases, with 6 bases between them. The germline V gene has CDR1 MGHDK and CDR2 SYGVNS. For the CDR3, the DNA is TGTGCCAGCAGTGAATATACACTCTCCTACGAGCAGTACTTC. It is translated as CASSEYTLSYEQYF.

This clonotype came up many times. The V and J genes are TRBV19 and TRBJ2-1; 8 nucleotides line up with TRBD2. CDR3 length: 16 amino acids. Germline lookup yields CDR1 LNHDA and CDR2 SQIVND (reference sequence). Trimming removed 3 bases from V and 4 bases from J; junction bases left unmatched: 8. The CDR3 DNA reads as TGTGCCAGTAGTATTGGGAGCGGGAGTCTTTACAATGAGCAGTTCTTC. Encoded protein: CASSIGSGSLYNEQFF.

The chain links TRBV7-9 to TRBJ2-2; D ambiguous. The CDR3 contains 14 residues. CDR1 is SEHNR and CDR2 is FQNEAQ in the germline V gene (reference sequence). The V end was cut by 1 base, the J end by 3 bases, with 6 bases between. The CDR3 protein is CASSLVDDTGELFF. DNA for the CDR3: TGTGCCAGCAGCTTAGTCGACGACACCGGGGAGCTGTTTTTT.

The chain employs TRBV27 and TRBJ1-4; D gene unclear. The V and J ends lost 6 bases and 0 bases respectively, with 11 bases between them. Germline V lookup: CDR1 MNHEY, CDR2 SMNVEV (reference sequence). The CDR3 is 15 amino acids. CDR3 DNA sequence: TGTGCCAGCAGGGCAGGCTATGCAACTAATGAAAAACTGTTTTTT. Amino acid sequence: CASRAGYATNEKLFF.

This clonotype was seen only once. V is TRBV24-1 and J is TRBJ1-2; TRBD1 matches at 8 bases. The germline V gene encodes CDR1 KGHDR and CDR2 SFDVKD. Unmatched junction bases numbered 7, after V lost 5 bases and J lost 3 bases. CDR3 length: 15 amino acids. The CDR3, as DNA: TGTGCCACCAGTGGCTGGACAGGGAAGGACTATGGCTACACCTTC. Its translation is CATSGWTGKDYGYTF.

V and J are TRBV20-1 and TRBJ2-5, with 12 bases matching TRBD2. The CDR3 runs 16 residues. Germline lookup yields CDR1 DFQATT and CDR2 SNEGSKA (reference sequence). V dropped 0 bases and J dropped 5; count of bases not matched to a gene: 7. CDR3 DNA: TGCAGTGCTAGAGATGTAACTAGCGGGAGGTGTGAGACCCAGTACTTC. Translation gives CSARDVTSGRCETQYF.

Ten or more counts support this clonotype. The CDR3 bases are TGTGCCAGTAAGCGGGGGTATAGCAATCAGCCCCAGCATTTT. This gives the protein CASKRGYSNQPQHF. The chain has TRBV19 and TRBJ1-5, with a possible D match to TRBD1 (5 bases). The CDR3 is 14 amino acids. V was pared by 7 bases and J by 0 bases, with 10 bases between. Germline V gene lookup returns CDR1 LNHDA and CDR2 SQIVND (reference sequence).

V usage is TRBV29-1 and J usage is TRBJ2-2; TRBD2 agrees at 10 bases. The CDR3 is 14 residues long. The germline gives CDR1 SQVTM, CDR2 ANQGSEA. After removal of 2 bases from V and 6 bases from J, the junction contained 3 bases not matched to a gene. CDR3 nucleotide sequence: TGCAGCGTTGAAACTAGCGGGATCGCCGGGGAGCTGTTTTTT. Translated: CSVETSGIAGELFF.

This chain links TRBV15 with TRBJ2-3; perhaps TRBD1 as D (5 bases). V lost 0 bases and J 8 bases, leaving 6 bases between the germline ends. Germline CDR1 and CDR2: LNHNV and YYDKDF (reference sequence). The CDR3 runs 12 residues. The CDR3 reads CATSRDRATQYF. The DNA for the CDR3 is TGTGCCACCAGCAGAGACAGGGCTACGCAGTATTTT.

The table lists this clonotype with a few counts. This rearrangement joins TRBV12-3 or TRBV12-4 to TRBJ1-6; a weak D match, TRBD1 (6 bases). The CDR3 runs 12 residues. V lost 7 bases, J lost 10 bases, and 11 bases lay in between. Here the CDR3 DNA reads TGTGCCAGCACCGAACAGGGCTCACCCCTCCACTTT. It encodes CASTEQGSPLHF.

This chain uses TRBV29-1 with TRBJ1-1, with no clear D. CDR1 and CDR2 (germline): SQVTM, ANQGSEA. The CDR3 is 13 amino acids. V gave up 0 bases and J gave up 1 base, with 6 bases separating them. The CDR3 bases are TGCAGCGTTGAAGAACAAGAGAACACTGAAGCTTTCTTT. It yields the protein CSVEEQENTEAFF.

Notes on this clonotype: This could be a read error, since a much larger clone is one nucleotide away. The rearrangement joins TRBV20-1 to TRBJ1-4; TRBD1 aligns across 9 bases. V dropped 2 bases and J dropped 8; count of bases not matched to a gene: 3. Looked up from germline, CDR1 is DFQATT and CDR2 is SNEGSKA (reference sequence). The CDR3 totals 13 residues. The CDR3 loop reads CSARHRGQEKLFF. In DNA, the CDR3 is TGCAGTGCTAGACACAGGGGGCAAGAAAAACTGTTTTTT.

This clonotype was seen a handful of times. This sequence joins TRBV6-5 and TRBJ1-5, with 7 bases aligning to TRBD1. V was clipped by 4 bases and J by 4 bases; unmatched bases: 10. Germline CDR1 and CDR2: MNHEY and SVGAGI. This CDR3 comprises 16 residues. DNA of the CDR3: TGTGCCAGCAGTTGCTCGGACAGGAGGGGTAATCAGCCCCAGCATTTT. It encodes CASSCSDRRGNQPQHF.

The table lists this clonotype with a few counts. The CDR3 DNA reads TGTGCCAGCAGAGACTCCGGGACAGCCAACCAAGAGACCCAGTACTTC. Residues: CASRDSGTANQETQYF. V gene TRBV6-6 combines with J gene TRBJ2-5; the match to TRBD1 covers 7 bases. CDR3 length equals 16 residues. Per germline, CDR1 MNHNY and CDR2 SVGAGI (reference sequence). V lost 6 bases to trimming and J lost 0 bases; unmatched junction nucleotides: 10.

The chain couples TRBV19 to TRBJ1-4, with a possible D match to TRBD1 (5 bases). The CDR3 runs 14 residues. Trimming shortened V by 3 bases and J by 5 bases, and 10 bases separated the two germline ends. The germline V gene has CDR1 LNHDA and CDR2 SQIVND (reference sequence). CDR3 bases: TGTGCCAGTAGTATTTGGGGCGTCAATGAAAAACTGTTTTTT. It is translated as CASSIWGVNEKLFF.